This TCR beta chain was found in a study of T cell responses to AZD1222 COVID-19 vaccine. Study results and caveats: Clonal diversity was possibly underestimated, and white British individuals and females predominated among donors. Among AZD1222 vaccinees, only five or six were seropositive at baseline. Unmutated variant regions are reportedly the target of nearly half of TCRs that are spike-specific.

Concerning this clone: The antigen is unknown.

V lost 8 bases to trimming and J lost 1 base, with 11 bases between them. CDR1 and CDR2 (germline): LNHDA, SQIVND (reference sequence). The CDR3 sequence is 14 residues long. Produced via immunoSEQ multiplex PCR; TCRdb's table is partial and in-frame only. The table has around 130,000 clones, 80% to 95% seen once. The J gene is TRBJ2-2, the V gene TRBV19, with D possibly matching TRBD1 (5 bases). Sequencing used peripheral blood, obtained 28 days after the second AZD1222 dose. The TCR was taken from an adult who received the AZD1222 COVID-19 vaccine. CDR3 sequence: CASLGRENTGELFF. The CDR3 coding sequence is TGTGCCAGTCTTGGCAGGGAGAACACCGGGGAGCTGTTTTTT.